These 21 T cell receptor beta chains originate from one sample sequenced in a study of identical twins. TCRdb reprocessed the 5' RACE reads with MiXCR, giving one entry per CDR3 protein. The sample has about 340,000 distinct CDR3 sequences; approximately 13% are singletons. These sequences were also reported in another study, on yellow fever vaccine responses in identical twins.

Sequencing was done on a sample of CD8+ T cells sorted from blood. The receptor source for this set is a woman aged 18-30 years in good health.

The genes are TRBV10-2 and TRBJ2-1; D not certain. The V end was cut by 2 bases, the J end by 9 bases, with 11 bases between. Germline loops: CDR1 WSHSY, CDR2 SAAADI. This CDR3 is built from 13 residues. This chain's CDR3 is CASSELSVSEQFF. DNA for the CDR3: TGCGCCAGCAGTGAGCTAAGCGTTAGTGAGCAGTTCTTC.

The CDR3 region has the DNA TGCAGCGTTGAAGGGCTAACCCTAGGAAGATCCTACAATGAGCAGTTCTTC. Protein product: CSVEGLTLGRSYNEQFF. This chain joins TRBV29-1 and TRBJ2-1; no definite D call. Germline CDR1 reads SQVTM; CDR2 reads ANQGSEA. V dropped 1 base and J dropped 1 base, with 17 bases sitting between them. CDR3 size: 17 residues.

The chain uses TRBV2 and TRBJ2-5; tentative D call: TRBD1 (6 bases). This CDR3 has 14 residues. Germline CDR1 is SNHLY and CDR2 is FYNNEI. The germline V and J ends were trimmed by 6 bases and 5 bases, with 16 bases remaining between them. The CDR3 DNA reads as TGTGCCAGCAGGGCCCAGGGAAGGGGGGAGACCCAGTACTTC. This encodes CASRAQGRGETQYF.

This clonotype was seen at least ten times. This chain uses TRBV12-3 or TRBV12-4 with TRBJ1-1, with D maybe TRBD1 (5 bases). Trimming left V 2 bases short and J 6 bases short, with 19 bases between. CDR3 size: 16 residues. In nucleotides, the CDR3 is TGTGCCAGCAGTTTAAGATCGATGGCCAAGGGGTCTGAAGCTTTCTTT. Translated: CASSLRSMAKGSEAFF.

The CDR3 here is CASSLMGALAGELFF. The CDR3 DNA follows: TGTGCCAGCAGCTTAATGGGGGCGCTTGCCGGGGAGCTGTTTTTT. The genes are TRBV7-8 and TRBJ2-2, with D perhaps TRBD1 (6 bases). The CDR3 totals 15 residues. The germline gives CDR1 SGHVS, CDR2 FQNEAQ. V was clipped by 2 bases and J by 6 bases, with 13 bases between them. Supplemented by reference TRBV7-8 and TRBJ2-2, the full variable domain reads GAGVSQSPRYKVAKRGQDVALRCDPISGHVSLFWYQQALGQGPEFLTYFQNEAQLDKSGLPSDRFFAERPEGSVSTLKIQRTQQEDSAVYLCASSLMGALAGELFFGEGSRLTVL.

The rearrangement joins TRBV11-2 to TRBJ2-7; possibly TRBD2 for D (5 bases). Looked up from germline, CDR1 is SGHAT and CDR2 is FQNNGV. Between the trimmed V and J ends, which lost 5 bases and 2 bases, there was a span of 10 bases. The CDR3 length is 13 residues. The chain's CDR3 is CASSPGIAYEQYF. As DNA, the CDR3 is TGTGCCAGCAGCCCCGGGATCGCCTACGAGCAGTACTTC.

This clonotype has just a few counts. The CDR3 DNA reads TGCGCCAGCGGACGGACAGGGGCAGATACGCAGTATTTT. It is translated as CASGRTGADTQYF. This chain connects TRBV5-1 to TRBJ2-3; 9 positions agree with TRBD1. Trimming at V came to 7 bases and at J to 4 bases, leaving 4 bases not matched to a gene. This CDR3 comprises 13 residues. CDR1 is SGHRS, CDR2 YFSETQ, per germline.

Details on this clonotype: Compared with germline, one end of the junction differs, possibly owing to a read error. The rearrangement links TRBV5-6 to TRBJ2-1; no definite D call. This CDR3 has 12 residues. The germline V gene encodes CDR1 SGHDT and CDR2 YYEEEE. The CDR3 sequence is CAISPSFNEQFF. The CDR3 DNA reads TGTGCCATCAGCCCCAGTTTCAATGAGCAGTTCTTC.

This clonotype has just a few counts. V gene TRBV5-1 combines with J gene TRBJ2-3; D ambiguous. This CDR3 spans 19 amino acids. The germline V gene has CDR1 SGHRS and CDR2 YFSETQ. The V gene lost 4 bases and the J gene lost 0 bases, with 24 bases spanning the gap. CDR3 sequence: CASSPDAQRYLLSTDTQYF. In nucleotides, the CDR3 is TGCGCCAGCAGCCCCGATGCACAACGATACCTACTCAGCACAGATACGCAGTATTTT.

This clonotype turned up a few times. The chain has TRBV29-1 and TRBJ2-7; D is unclear. V dropped 2 bases and J dropped 4 bases, with 21 bases sitting between them. The CDR3 is 16 amino acids. From germline, CDR1 is SQVTM and CDR2 ANQGSEA. Written as DNA, the CDR3 is TGCAGCGTTGAATCTACAGAGAAACAACCTAATTACGAGCAGTACGTC. Its translation: CSVESTEKQPNYEQYV.

This clonotype has more than one count but fewer than ten. The J gene is TRBJ2-2, the V gene TRBV15, with TRBD1 as a possible D gene (6 bases). The CDR3 is 15 amino acids. From germline, CDR1 is LNHNV and CDR2 YYDKDF (reference sequence). Trimming pared 5 bases from V and 2 bases from J, leaving 12 bases between. For the CDR3, the DNA is TGTGCCACCAGCTTTCAGACAGGAAACACCGGGGAGCTGTTTTTT. Translating gives CATSFQTGNTGELFF.

The chain combines TRBV29-1 with TRBJ2-3; no clear D. The CDR3 consists of 15 residues. The V end lost 4 bases, the J end lost 5 bases, and 19 bases lay between the germline ends. The germline CDR1 and CDR2 sequences are SQVTM and ANQGSEA. CDR3 sequence (DNA): TGCAGCGTTGCCTCGAAGGACCAACTGGGAGATACGCAGTATTTT. The encoded protein is CSVASKDQLGDTQYF.

The chain joins TRBV2 to TRBJ2-3, with 8 nucleotides matching TRBD2. V shed 5 bases and J 0 bases; nucleotides not matched to a gene: 10. The V gene's germline CDR1 is SNHLY and CDR2 FYNNEI. The CDR3 extends over 17 amino acids. CDR3 sequence: CASSHQTSGTSTDTQYF. The CDR3 DNA reads TGTGCCAGCAGTCACCAAACTAGCGGAACTAGCACAGATACGCAGTATTTT.

The V gene is TRBV28, the J gene TRBJ2-7; D may correspond to TRBD1 or TRBD2 (5 bases each). The CDR3 has 16 residues. V shed 5 bases and J shed 1 base, with 18 bases lying between them. From germline, CDR1 is MDHEN and CDR2 SYDVKM. The CDR3 DNA reads TGTGCCAGCAGTCCCACCGGGACGGAGTATTCCTACGAGCAGTACTTC. Translation: CASSPTGTEYSYEQYF. Using reference TRBV28 and TRBJ2-7 for the parts outside the CDR3, the full variable domain is DVKVTQSSRYLVKRTGEKVFLECVQDMDHENMFWYRQDPGLGLRLIYFSYDVKMKEKGDIPEGYSVSREKKERFSLILESASTNQTSMYLCASSPTGTEYSYEQYFGPGTRLTVT.

The gene calls are TRBV28 and TRBJ2-1, with TRBD2 as a possible D gene (5 bases). CDR3 length: 16 amino acids. V dropped 6 bases and J dropped 0 bases, with 15 bases sitting between them. Germline V gene data show CDR1 as MDHEN and CDR2 as SYDVKM. CDR3 protein: CASRNILGDSYNEQFF. The CDR3 DNA follows: TGTGCCAGCAGGAACATTCTGGGAGACTCCTACAATGAGCAGTTCTTC. Full variable domain (outside the CDR3, taken from reference TRBV28 and TRBJ2-1): DVKVTQSSRYLVKRTGEKVFLECVQDMDHENMFWYRQDPGLGLRLIYFSYDVKMKEKGDIPEGYSVSREKKERFSLILESASTNQTSMYLCASRNILGDSYNEQFFGPGTRLTVL.

This clonotype appeared a few times. J is TRBJ2-1 and V is TRBV20-1; no definite D call. Germline V gene data show CDR1 as DFQATT and CDR2 as SNEGSKA (reference sequence). Deletions cut 6 bases from V and 0 bases from J, with 18 bases between. This CDR3 is 16 amino acids long. The CDR3 loop is CSAMEIGATSYNEQFF. The CDR3, as DNA: TGCAGTGCCATGGAAATAGGAGCTACCTCCTACAATGAGCAGTTCTTC.

This chain joins TRBV3-1 and TRBJ2-4, with D perhaps matching TRBD1 (6 bases). Germline CDR1 reads LGHDT; CDR2 reads YNNKEL (reference sequence). The V and J ends lost 3 bases and 6 bases respectively, with 9 bases between them. This CDR3 has 13 amino acids. CDR3 region: CASSQVQGNIQYF. The CDR3, as DNA: TGTGCCAGCAGCCAGGTACAGGGAAACATTCAGTACTTC.

As to this clonotype: This may arise from a read error, as a much more abundant clone is one base away. The chain employs TRBV5-5 and TRBJ2-2; 8 bases are shared with TRBD2. V was clipped by 6 bases and J by 0 bases; unmatched bases: 7. The CDR3 sequence is 16 residues long. Germline V gene lookup returns CDR1 SGHKS and CDR2 YYEKEE (reference sequence). CDR3 in DNA: TGTGCCAGCAACGGGGGGGCGATAGCGAACACCGGGGAGCTGTTTTTT. Protein product: CASNGGAIANTGELFF.

This sequence joins TRBV12-3 or TRBV12-4 and TRBJ2-5, with D tentatively TRBD1 (5 bases). Trimming cost V 6 bases and J 5 bases, with 10 bases left between them. The CDR3 consists of 12 residues. CDR3 sequence: CASSQGWETQYF. CDR3 DNA sequence: TGTGCCAGCAGCCAGGGCTGGGAGACCCAGTACTTC.

This clonotype was seen many times. V is TRBV12-3 or TRBV12-4 and J is TRBJ1-5; 8 nucleotides match TRBD1. Trimming cost V 3 bases and J 7 bases; bases outside gene matches: 8. The CDR3 covers 15 residues. CDR3 DNA sequence: TGTGCCAGCAGTTTCGGACAGGGTGGGGGGCAGCCCCAGCATTTT. It specifies CASSFGQGGGQPQHF.

Remarks on this clonotype: Just one base apart from a much larger clone, this may be a read error. The chain combines TRBV7-6 with TRBJ2-1, with 10 bases that match TRBD1. The CDR3 consists of 15 residues. Trimming at V came to 5 bases and at J to 2 bases, leaving 3 bases not matched to a gene. Germline V gives CDR1 SGHVS, CDR2 FNYEAQ. The DNA for the CDR3 is TGTGCCAGCAGCGTGACAGGGGGCGCCTACAATGAGCAGTTCTTC. As protein: CASSVTGGAYNEQFF.